This T cell receptor beta chain was retrieved from a study of cytomegalovirus exposure and HLA in healthy donors (dated by TCRdb to the late 2010s). As for the study more broadly: In an earlier analysis of 587 of the donors, 250 to 350 Gb of sequence data and 90 million to 120 million unique TCR beta sequences from approximately 180 million T cells were reported. An early release covering 550 to 700 HLA-typed donors comprised around 300 gigabases of sequencing data and roughly 86 million unique TCR sequences. Of the 300 to 500 genotyped donors, 80% to 90% were placed in the genetic ancestry cluster associated with self-reported Caucasian donors. The study aimed to test whether signatures of past pathogen exposure could be identified by cataloging public T cell receptors. Using immunosequencing, the study profiled T cell repertoires from 500 to 800 subjects and related those repertoires to cytomegalovirus serostatus. In addition to the first cohort of hundreds of subjects, a separate validation cohort of 120 different subjects was used. The study combined high-throughput TCR immunosequencing, statistical association of individual TCRs with disease status, and machine learning to predict cytomegalovirus infection status. A later analysis re-examined previously published TCR beta repertoires from 500 to 700 donors and added high-resolution HLA genotyping to investigate patterns of TCR occurrence. The later analysis used no new phenotypic data to find candidate immune exposures, relying instead on TCR beta sequences and their occurrence across donors. In an earlier analysis of roughly 600 of the donors, high-throughput TCR beta sequencing was used to judge whether each TCR beta V gene segment behaved as functional or pseudogenic. Donor age, sex, ethnicity and CMV serostatus were compiled together with the repertoire data. In a later genetic analysis, genome-wide SNP genotypes for about 60% of the 666 donors were used, and that subset was treated as a discovery cohort. Every repertoire in the discovery cohort had been generated on one and the same sequencing platform. HLA typing covered class I and class II loci at four-digit resolution. Typing coverage varied by locus: roughly 629-630 donors for A, B, C, DRB1 and DQB1; roughly 510 for DQA1; approximately 610 for DPA1; 450 to 480 for DPB1. Five DR-DQ haplotypes were handled as single units for association and clustering, since linkage in the cohort was strong. Across under 500 genotyped donors of the cohort, an average of approximately 240,000 unique TCR beta nucleotide sequences per donor were sequenced, and around 20% of those sequences were non-productive.

As to this clone: There is no known antigen for this receptor. Base quality data are lacking; no much larger clone is found one base away.

Overall study results and their limits: Because some donors lacked HLA typing at each locus, the association tests relied only on the typed subset. Immune exposure information for the cohort was limited to CMV serostatus. The sequencing pipeline was judged likely to have produced a cluster of highly shared sequence variants as a technical artifact. The study gave a list of 150 to 200 TCR beta chains associated with cytomegalovirus. Some IMGT-functional V segments, including TRBV6-2 and TRBV6-3, could not be told apart with the 87-base-pair reads, so those segments were excluded. A further reported finding was that TCR beta sequences accurately predicted the HLA-A and HLA-B alleles for most subjects in the first cohort. Most CMV-associated TCR beta chains appeared to be HLA-restricted in a later analysis, and the HLA associations seemed to be driven largely by CMV exposure. According to the authors, the approach could potentially be generalized to other disease states and immunological phenotypes. In a later analysis, HLA-associated TCR beta chains showed more clonal expansion and lower generation probabilities than non-associated chains that were equally common. Compared with the approximately 710-donor mean, donors in an Asian-associated ancestry cluster had fewer N-insertions in productive TCRs, according to a later genetic analysis. In a later genetic analysis, a missense DCLRE1C variant was associated with V-gene and J-gene trimming of TCR beta chains, and the association was replicated in an independent cohort. Several of the top co-occurrence clusters appeared to be linked to parvovirus B19, influenza, CMV and Epstein-Barr virus, according to a later analysis. A later analysis found that TCR association rates varied across HLA loci, with DRB1 alleles showing the most associated TCRs and HLA-C alleles the fewest. Presence/absence analyses assumed roughly uniform sequencing depth across donors, an assumption that may not hold. Correlated functional status among segregating V segments might be attributable to linkage disequilibrium, but an unknown experimental factor could not be ruled out. This cohort had only TCR beta chains sequenced, and the lack of alpha or paired-chain data limited which features could be detected. The classifier was reported to diagnose cytomegalovirus status with high specificity and sensitivity in both the original and validation cohorts. In vitro tests confirmed that a few of the cytomegalovirus-associated TCR beta chains recognize cytomegalovirus antigens. The earlier analysis of 587 of the donors excluded some 15 rarely observed V segments, including chromosome 9 orphons, because counts were too low. In a later analysis, 15,000 to 20,000 TCR beta sequences were associated with specific HLA alleles at a false discovery rate of 0.05. When HLA alleles, especially DR and DQ, strongly co-occurred, TCR associations were difficult to assign to individual alleles. Most TCR sequences were seen in very few donors, while some public TCRs were found in many individuals. In an earlier analysis of 587 of the donors, most TCR beta V segments were observed in productive rearrangements about 90% or about 30% of the time, broadly matching IMGT annotations.

V is cut back by 5 bases and J by 4 bases, with 6 bases in the junction unmatched. CDR1 and CDR2 were assigned from the germline V gene as SGHTA and FQGTGA. The CDR3 holds 15 amino acids from the cysteine to the phenylalanine. Only the CDR3 part of the read is kept: 45 bases, read in frame from the first base. Libraries were made using the immunoSEQ multiplex PCR assay. For the multiplex PCR, a mixture combining 60 forward primers for TCR Vbeta segments and 13 reverse primers for TCR Jbeta segments was used. The CDR3 region of rearranged TCR beta genes was amplified from genomic DNA with a multiplex PCR assay. On the Illumina HiSeq System, the amplified TCR beta libraries were sequenced as 87-base-pair reads. The study's processing was this. A later analysis tallied 70 million to 100 million unique TCR beta chains across the 610 or so repertoires, and 10 million to 11 million of those chains were shared by two or more donors. To remove PCR and sequencing errors, raw reads were error-corrected and collapsed into unique sequences using a nearest-neighbor algorithm that merged closely related sequences. V, D and J gene segments were assigned by aligning CDR3 sequences to IMGT reference sequences. For a sequence to be retained, a match of at least six nucleotides was required to both a V gene segment and a J gene segment. A rearrangement was called productive if the CDR3 had no stop codons and remained in frame with V and J, and every other rearrangement was called non-productive. CDR3 was defined by IMGT convention, running from the second conserved V-encoded cysteine to the conserved J-encoded phenylalanine. Sequences without an unambiguous match to a single V gene segment were excluded from the earlier analysis of 450 to 750 of the donors. An earlier analysis of roughly 590 of the donors called V segments functional above 56.7% productive rearrangements and segregating when the between-donor standard deviation exceeded 5%. A statistical classification framework was built to diagnose cytomegalovirus status from the catalog of TCR beta chain sequences. V and J gene assignment, in a later analysis, came from comparing TCR nucleotide sequences with IMGT/GENE-DB human TR gene sequences. In a later analysis, CDR3 sequences and most-parsimonious VDJ recombination scenarios were assigned using the TCRdist pipeline. In a later analysis, every TCR beta chain was defined by the combination of its CDR3 amino acid sequence and its V-gene family, and reads without a unique V-gene family were dropped. To address suspected cross-contamination and a sequencing artifact, a later analysis removed around 590 highly shared, low-generation-probability nucleotide sequences. For each public chain, a later analysis derived a clonal expansion index from normalized ranks of inferred template counts within each repertoire. In a later analysis, generation probabilities were computed with a VDJ recombination model fitted to out-of-frame rearrangements, and the resulting probabilities were checked against IGoR. Hypergeometric tests were used in a later analysis to score TCR-TCR, TCR-HLA and TCR-CMV co-occurrence, with a repertoire-size bias correction applied to the TCR pairs. A later analysis estimated false discovery rates by permuting HLA or CMV assignments 20 times. In a later analysis, co-occurring TCRs were grouped using DBSCAN, and TCRdist sequence similarity was added for clustering within HLA-allele-positive subsets. Co-occurrence clustering excluded repertoires with fewer than 30,000 or more than 120,000 public chains, plus five with anomalous nucleotide sharing. TCRdb stores this immuneACCESS table with in-frame sequences only. Part of the clones is absent; in the studies checked, under half of the shortfall reflects unresolved V genes, and no reason is known for the rest. Clone size and V and J calls were adopted from that table, with D and trimming inferred from the DNA. Counted in this sample were approximately 73,000 clones; 63% of them appeared once. Around 6% of the sample is taken by the ten largest.

The cohort was made up of several hundred healthy bone marrow donors. Cohort members were all nominally healthy when sampled, although unrecorded immune exposures were likely present. The donor was CMV seropositive and belonged to the group of some 290 seropositive cohort members. Each donor provided a peripheral blood sample, and peripheral blood mononuclear cells were used for TCR beta sequencing. The Qiagen DNeasy Blood Extraction Kit was used to extract genomic DNA from the blood cell samples. The sequence derives from a man under 40 in good health and CMV-seropositive. Material: PBMCs. The chain employs TRBV7-3 and TRBJ2-1, with 9 central nucleotides matching TRBD1. The base sequence is TGTGCCAGCAGCACACAGGGGGCCATTTACAATGAGCAGTTCTTC. Its product reads: CASSTQGAIYNEQFF. Supplemented by the reference TRBV7-3 and TRBJ2-1 proteins around the CDR3, the complete variable domain is GAGVSQTPSNKVTEKGKYVELRCDPISGHTALYWYRQSLGQGPEFLIYFQGTGAADDSGLPNDRFFAVRPEGSVSTLKIQRTERGDSAVYLCASSTQGAIYNEQFFGPGTRLTVL.